This T cell receptor beta chain is drawn from a study of blood T cells in healthy people across ages. Next came a second PCR, run for about 7 to 12 cycles, which used a sample-barcoded 5' primer along with a J-beta primer mix. TCRdb reprocessed the 5' RACE reads via MiXCR and lists one record per CDR3 protein. This sample has about 730,000 distinct CDR3 sequences, with more than 40% found just once. Germline loops: CDR1 LNHNV, CDR2 YYDKDF (reference sequence). CDR3 length: 17 amino acids. The V end lost 2 bases, the J end lost 10 bases, and 24 bases lay between the germline ends. The TCR comes from a woman aged 55-75 years in good health. The chain employs TRBV15 and TRBJ2-1; D tentatively fits TRBD1 or TRBD2 (6 bases each). Sequenced material: blood. DNA of the CDR3: TGTGCCACCAGCAGATTCCATCGGGGGCGGCCTCCGGGCGAGCAGTTCTTC. Translated, it gives CATSRFHRGRPPGEQFF.